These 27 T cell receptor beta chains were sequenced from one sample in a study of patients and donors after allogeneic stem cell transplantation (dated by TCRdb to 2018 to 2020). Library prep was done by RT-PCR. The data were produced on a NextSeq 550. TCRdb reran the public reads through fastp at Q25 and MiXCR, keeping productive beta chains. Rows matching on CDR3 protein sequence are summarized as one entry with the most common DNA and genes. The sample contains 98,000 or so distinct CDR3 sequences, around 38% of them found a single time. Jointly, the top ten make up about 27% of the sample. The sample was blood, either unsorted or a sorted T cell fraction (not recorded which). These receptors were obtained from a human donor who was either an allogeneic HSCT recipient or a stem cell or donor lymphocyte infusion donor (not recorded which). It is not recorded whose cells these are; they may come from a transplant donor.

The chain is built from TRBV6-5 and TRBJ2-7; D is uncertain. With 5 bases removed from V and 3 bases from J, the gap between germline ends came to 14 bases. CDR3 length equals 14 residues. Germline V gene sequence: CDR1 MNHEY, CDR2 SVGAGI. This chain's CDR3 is CASSPQTAFYEQYF. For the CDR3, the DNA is TGTGCCAGCAGTCCCCAGACGGCTTTCTACGAGCAGTACTTC.

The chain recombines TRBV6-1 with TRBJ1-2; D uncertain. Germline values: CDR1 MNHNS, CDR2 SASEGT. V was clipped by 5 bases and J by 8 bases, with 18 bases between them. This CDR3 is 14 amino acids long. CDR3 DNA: TGTGCCAGCAGTCGTAGTCTCGGCCGAGAAGGCTACACCTTC. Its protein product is CASSRSLGREGYTF.

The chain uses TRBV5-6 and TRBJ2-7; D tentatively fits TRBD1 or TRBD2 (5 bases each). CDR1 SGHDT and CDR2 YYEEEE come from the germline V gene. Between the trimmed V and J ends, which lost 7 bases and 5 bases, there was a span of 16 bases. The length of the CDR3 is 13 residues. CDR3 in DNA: TGTGCCAGCGGACATGGAGGAAGCGACGAGCAGTACTTC. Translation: CASGHGGSDEQYF.

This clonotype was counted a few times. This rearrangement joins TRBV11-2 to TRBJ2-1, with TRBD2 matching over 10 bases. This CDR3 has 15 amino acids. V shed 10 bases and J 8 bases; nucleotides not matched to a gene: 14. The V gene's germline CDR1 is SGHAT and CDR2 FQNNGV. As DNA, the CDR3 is TGTGCCACGACTCCGACTAGCGGGTGGTGGGATGAGCAGTTCTTC. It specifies CATTPTSGWWDEQFF. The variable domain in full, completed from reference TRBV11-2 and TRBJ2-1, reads EAGVAQSPRYKIIEKRQSVAFWCNPISGHATLYWYQQILGQGPKLLIQFQNNGVVDDSQLPKDRFSAERLKGVDSTLKIQPAKLEDSAVYLCATTPTSGWWDEQFFGPGTRLTVL.

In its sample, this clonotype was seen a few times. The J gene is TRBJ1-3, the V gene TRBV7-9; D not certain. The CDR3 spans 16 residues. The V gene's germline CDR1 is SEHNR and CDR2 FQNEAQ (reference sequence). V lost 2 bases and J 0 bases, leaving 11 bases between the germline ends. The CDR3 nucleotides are TGTGCCAGCAGCTTAAGGTTGCCCCTCTCTGGAAACACCATATATTTT. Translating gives CASSLRLPLSGNTIYF.

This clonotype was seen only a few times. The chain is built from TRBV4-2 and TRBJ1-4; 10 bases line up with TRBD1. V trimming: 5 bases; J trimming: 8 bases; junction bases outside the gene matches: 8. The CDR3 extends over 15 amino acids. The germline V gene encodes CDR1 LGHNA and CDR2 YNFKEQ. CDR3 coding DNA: TGTGCCAGCAGCGAGCCGGGGACAGGGGACGAAAAACTGTTTTTT. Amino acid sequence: CASSEPGTGDEKLFF.

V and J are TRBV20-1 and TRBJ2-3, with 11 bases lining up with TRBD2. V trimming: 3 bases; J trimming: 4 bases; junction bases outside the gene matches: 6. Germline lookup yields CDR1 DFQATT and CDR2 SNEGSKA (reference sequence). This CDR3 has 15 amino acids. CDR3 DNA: TGCAGTGCTAGGCGTAGCGGGAGGGGCGCAGATACGCAGTATTTT. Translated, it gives CSARRSGRGADTQYF.

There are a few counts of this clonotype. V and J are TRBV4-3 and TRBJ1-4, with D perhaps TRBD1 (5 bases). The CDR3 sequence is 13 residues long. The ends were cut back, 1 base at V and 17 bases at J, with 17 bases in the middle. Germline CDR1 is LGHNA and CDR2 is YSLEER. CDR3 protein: CASSQGRGDPIFF. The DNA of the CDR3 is TGCGCCAGCAGCCAAGGAAGGGGAGATCCCATCTTTTTT.

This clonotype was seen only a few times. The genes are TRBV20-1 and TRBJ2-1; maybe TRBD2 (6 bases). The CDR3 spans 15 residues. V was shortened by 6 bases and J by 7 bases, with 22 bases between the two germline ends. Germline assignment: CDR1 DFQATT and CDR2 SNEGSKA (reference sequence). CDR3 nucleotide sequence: TGCAGTGCGGAGTCCCGGGACTCAACTCAGAATGAGCAGTTCTTC. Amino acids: CSAESRDSTQNEQFF.

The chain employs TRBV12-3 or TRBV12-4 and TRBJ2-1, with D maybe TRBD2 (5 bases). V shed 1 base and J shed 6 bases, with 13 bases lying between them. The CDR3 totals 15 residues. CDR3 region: CASSLGLSVGNEQFF. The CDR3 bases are TGTGCCAGCAGTTTAGGACTATCAGTAGGCAATGAGCAGTTCTTC.

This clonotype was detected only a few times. CDR3 sequence: CAISRDQTYEQYF. CDR3 sequence (DNA): TGTGCCATCAGCAGGGACCAAACCTACGAGCAGTACTTC. The J gene is TRBJ2-7, the V gene TRBV10-3; either TRBD1 or TRBD2 may fit D (5 bases each). The V gene's germline CDR1 is ENHRY and CDR2 SYGVKD. V was cut by 6 bases and J by 2 bases, with 11 bases left in between. The CDR3 has 13 amino acids.

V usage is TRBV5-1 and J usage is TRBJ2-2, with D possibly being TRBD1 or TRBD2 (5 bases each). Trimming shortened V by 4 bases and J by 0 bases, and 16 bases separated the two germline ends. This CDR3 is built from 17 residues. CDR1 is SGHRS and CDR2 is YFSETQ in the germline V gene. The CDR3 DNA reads TGCGCCAGCAGCGCACCCGGGACCACATCGAACACCGGGGAGCTGTTTTTT. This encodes CASSAPGTTSNTGELFF.

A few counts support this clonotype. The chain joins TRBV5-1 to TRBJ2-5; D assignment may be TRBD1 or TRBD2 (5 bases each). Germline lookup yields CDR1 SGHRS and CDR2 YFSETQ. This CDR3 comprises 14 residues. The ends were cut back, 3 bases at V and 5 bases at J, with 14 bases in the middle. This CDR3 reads CASSWEWGRETQYF. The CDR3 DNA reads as TGCGCCAGCAGCTGGGAGTGGGGCCGGGAGACCCAGTACTTC.

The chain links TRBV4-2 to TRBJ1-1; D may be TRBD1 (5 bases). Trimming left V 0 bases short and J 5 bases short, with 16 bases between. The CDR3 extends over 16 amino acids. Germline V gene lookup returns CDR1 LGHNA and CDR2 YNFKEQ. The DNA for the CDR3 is TGTGCCAGCAGCCAAGATCTGAGGGGCGCTCTGACTGAAGCTTTCTTT. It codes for CASSQDLRGALTEAFF.

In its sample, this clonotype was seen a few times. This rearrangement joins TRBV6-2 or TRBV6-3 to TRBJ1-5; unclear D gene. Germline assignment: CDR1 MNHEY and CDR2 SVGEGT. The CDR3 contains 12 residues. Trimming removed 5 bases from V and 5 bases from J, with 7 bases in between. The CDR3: CASSDNYQPQHF. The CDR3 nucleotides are TGTGCCAGCAGTGACAACTATCAGCCCCAGCATTTT.

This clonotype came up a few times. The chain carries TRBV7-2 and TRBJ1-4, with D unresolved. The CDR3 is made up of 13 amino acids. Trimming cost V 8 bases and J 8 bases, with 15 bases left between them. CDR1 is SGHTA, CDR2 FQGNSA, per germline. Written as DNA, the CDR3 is TGTGCCAGCCGTTGGGGTGGGGAGGAAAAACTGTTTTTT. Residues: CASRWGGEEKLFF.

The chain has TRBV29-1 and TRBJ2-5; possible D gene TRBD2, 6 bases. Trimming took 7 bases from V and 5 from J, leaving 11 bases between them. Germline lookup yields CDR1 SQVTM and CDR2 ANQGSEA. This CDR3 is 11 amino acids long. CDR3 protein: CSGGEAETQYF. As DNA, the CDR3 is TGCAGCGGCGGGGAGGCGGAGACCCAGTACTTC.

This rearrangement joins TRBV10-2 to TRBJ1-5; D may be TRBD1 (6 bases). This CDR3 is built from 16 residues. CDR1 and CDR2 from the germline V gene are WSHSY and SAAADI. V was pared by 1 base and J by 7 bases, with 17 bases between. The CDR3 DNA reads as TGCGCCAGCAGTGAGTTCGGGGGCGGGGTGGGGCAGCCCCAGCATTTT. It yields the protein CASSEFGGGVGQPQHF.

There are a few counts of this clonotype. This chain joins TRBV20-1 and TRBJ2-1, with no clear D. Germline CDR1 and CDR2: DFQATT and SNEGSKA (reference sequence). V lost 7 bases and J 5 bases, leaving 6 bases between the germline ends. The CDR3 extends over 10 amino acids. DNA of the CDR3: TGCAGTGGGTGGAACAATGAGCAGTTCTTC. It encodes CSGWNNEQFF.

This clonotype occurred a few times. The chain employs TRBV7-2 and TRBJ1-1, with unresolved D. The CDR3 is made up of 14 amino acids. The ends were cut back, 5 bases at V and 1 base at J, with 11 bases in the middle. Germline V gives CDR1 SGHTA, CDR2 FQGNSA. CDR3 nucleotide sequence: TGTGCCAGCAGCGTAACCCGGGAGAACACTGAAGCTTTCTTT. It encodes CASSVTRENTEAFF.

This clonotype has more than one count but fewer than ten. The chain's CDR3 is CASRVRYSDQPQHF. The CDR3 DNA reads as TGTGCCAGCAGGGTACGATACTCCGATCAGCCCCAGCATTTT. This rearrangement joins TRBV6-6 to TRBJ1-5; no definite D call. V was trimmed by 6 bases and J by 5 bases, leaving 14 bases between them. In germline, CDR1 is MNHNY, CDR2 SVGAGI (reference sequence). The CDR3 has 14 residues.

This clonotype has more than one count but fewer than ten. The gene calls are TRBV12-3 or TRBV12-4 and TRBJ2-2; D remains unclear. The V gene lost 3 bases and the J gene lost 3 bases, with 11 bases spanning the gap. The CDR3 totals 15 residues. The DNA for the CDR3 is TGTGCCAGCAGTTTTGGCCCCGTAGACACCGGGGAGCTGTTTTTT. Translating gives CASSFGPVDTGELFF.

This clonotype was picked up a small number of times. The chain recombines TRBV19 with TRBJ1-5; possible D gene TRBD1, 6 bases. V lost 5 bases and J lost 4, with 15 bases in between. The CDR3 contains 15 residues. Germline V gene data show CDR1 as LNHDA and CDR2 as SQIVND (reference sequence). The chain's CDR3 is CASSGVQGKNQPQHF. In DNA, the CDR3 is TGTGCCAGTAGTGGGGTCCAGGGGAAGAATCAGCCCCAGCATTTT.

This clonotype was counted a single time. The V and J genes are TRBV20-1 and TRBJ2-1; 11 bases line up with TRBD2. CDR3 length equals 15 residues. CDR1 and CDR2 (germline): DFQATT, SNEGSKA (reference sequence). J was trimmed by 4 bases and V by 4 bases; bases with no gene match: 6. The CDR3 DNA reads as TGCAGTGCTACCCTCGGGACTAGCGGATACAATGAGCAGTTCTTC. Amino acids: CSATLGTSGYNEQFF.

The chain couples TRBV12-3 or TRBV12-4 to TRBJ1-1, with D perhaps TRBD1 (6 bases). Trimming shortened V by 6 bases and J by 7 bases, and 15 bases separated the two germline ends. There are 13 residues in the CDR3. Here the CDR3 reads CASRMGTPFEAFF. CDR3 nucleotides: TGTGCCAGCAGGATGGGGACACCATTTGAAGCTTTCTTT.

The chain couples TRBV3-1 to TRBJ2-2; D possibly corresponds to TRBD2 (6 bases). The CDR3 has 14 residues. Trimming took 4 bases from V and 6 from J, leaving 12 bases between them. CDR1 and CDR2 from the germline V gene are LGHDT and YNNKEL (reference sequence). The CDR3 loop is CASSLTSHAGELFF. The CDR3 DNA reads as TGTGCCAGCAGCCTGACTAGTCATGCCGGGGAGCTGTTTTTT. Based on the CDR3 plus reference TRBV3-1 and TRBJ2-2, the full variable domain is DTAVSQTPKYLVTQMGNDKSIKCEQNLGHDTMYWYKQDSKKFLKIMFSYNNKELIINETVPNRFSPKSPDKAHLNLHINSLELGDSAVYFCASSLTSHAGELFFGEGSRLTVL.

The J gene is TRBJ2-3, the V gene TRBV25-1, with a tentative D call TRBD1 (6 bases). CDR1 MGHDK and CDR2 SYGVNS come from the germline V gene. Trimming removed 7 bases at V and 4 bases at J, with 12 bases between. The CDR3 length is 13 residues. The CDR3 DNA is TGTGCCAGCAAGGACAGTCGGCCAGATACGCAGTATTTT. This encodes CASKDSRPDTQYF.